This TCR beta chain stems from a study of CD8+CD57+ T cells in acquired aplastic anemia. Findings and limits, study-wide: Under 35 was the count of CD8+ CDR3 sequences that patients shared with controls.

The template used for profiling TCR beta VDJ and CDR3 was genomic DNA. Using its own MiXCR run on the reads, TCRdb lists one record per CDR3 protein. The sample includes a few hundred thousand distinct CDR3 sequences, approximately 60% of them seen just once. As for this clonotype: Antigen specificity is unknown.

Unmatched junction bases numbered 8, after V lost 1 base and J lost 4 bases. CDR3 length equals 15 residues. Germline V gene data show CDR1 as DFQATT and CDR2 as SNEGSKA (reference sequence). The chain employs TRBV20-1 and TRBJ2-5; 8 bases fit TRBD2. This TCR was recovered from a human donor in good health. Input material: sorted CD4+, CD8+, or CD8+CD57+ T cells (not recorded which) from PBMCs. Written as DNA, the CDR3 is TGCAGTGCTAGAGGGGCGGGGGGCTGGGGAGAGACCCAGTACTTC. The encoded protein is CSARGAGGWGETQYF.